The 14 T cell receptor beta chains given below trace back to one sample, sequenced in a study of cytomegalovirus exposure and HLA in healthy donors. Profiled with immunoSEQ multiplex PCR; TCRdb holds only in-frame clones, not every one. The sample has over 150,000 clones, around 85% seen once; the top ten hold about 6%. The sequencing sample was made of PBMCs. Receptors originate from a young woman in good health and CMV-seronegative.

A few counts support this clone. The chain uses TRBV7-2 and TRBJ2-7; TRBD1 matches 9 bases. J gave up 7 bases and V 3 bases, and 7 bases lay outside the gene matches. CDR3 length: 14 residues. Germline CDR1 SGHTA, CDR2 FQGNSA. Here the CDR3 DNA reads TGTGCCAGCAGCTTGGGACAGGGCCTGAAGGAGCAGTACTTC. Amino acid sequence: CASSLGQGLKEQYF.

V gene TRBV5-1 combines with J gene TRBJ1-1; tentative D call: TRBD1 (5 bases). This CDR3 region has 15 residues. V lost 3 bases and J 0 bases, leaving 12 bases between the germline ends. The germline V gene encodes CDR1 SGHRS and CDR2 YFSETQ. The CDR3: CASSSHDRMNTEAFF. DNA for the CDR3: TGCGCCAGCAGCTCTCACGACAGAATGAACACTGAAGCTTTCTTT.

The chain links TRBV6-1 to TRBJ2-1; D remains unclear. V dropped 1 base and J dropped 8 bases, with 9 bases sitting between them. The CDR3 has 13 amino acids. Per the germline V gene, CDR1 is MNHNS and CDR2 is SASEGT. The CDR3: CASSEVPVDEQFF. CDR3 DNA sequence: TGTGCCAGCAGTGAAGTTCCGGTCGATGAGCAGTTCTTC.

The chain has TRBV27 and TRBJ1-1, with 10 bases that match TRBD1. This CDR3 has 16 amino acids. V gave up 8 bases and J gave up 1 base; unmatched junction bases: 10. CDR1 and CDR2 from the germline V gene are MNHEY and SMNVEV (reference sequence). The CDR3 region has the DNA TGTGCCAGCGGGCGACAGGGGGCCGGGGGGAACACTGAAGCTTTCTTT. It is translated as CASGRQGAGGNTEAFF.

CDR3 residues: CAWSKGQGLSNLYEQYF. The DNA for the CDR3 is TGTGCCTGGAGTAAAGGACAGGGGCTCTCGAACCTTTACGAGCAGTACTTC. The chain has TRBV30 and TRBJ2-7; TRBD1 agrees at 9 bases. Looked up from germline, CDR1 is GTSNPN and CDR2 is SVGIG (reference sequence). V gave up 2 bases and J gave up 4 bases; unmatched junction bases: 15. The CDR3 runs 17 residues.

The J gene is TRBJ2-6, the V gene TRBV29-1; the match to TRBD1 covers 8 bases. V lost 7 bases and J lost 2; bases outside the gene matches: 10. The CDR3 length is 16 residues. Germline values: CDR1 SQVTM, CDR2 ANQGSEA. The chain's CDR3 is CSATTGELTGANVLTF. The CDR3 DNA is TGCAGCGCGACGACAGGGGAGCTTACTGGGGCCAACGTCCTGACTTTC.

DNA of the CDR3: TGTGCCAGCAGCCCGGGGGTTGGGGCATACGAGCAGTACTTC. This codes for CASSPGVGAYEQYF. The chain links TRBV11-3 to TRBJ2-7, with D possibly being TRBD2 (6 bases). The germline V and J ends were trimmed by 5 bases and 4 bases, with 15 bases remaining between them. CDR1 SGHNT and CDR2 YENEEA come from the germline V gene. The CDR3 runs to 14 residues.

The chain employs TRBV9 and TRBJ1-6; 9 nucleotides line up with TRBD1. This CDR3 contains 15 residues. V lost 2 bases and J lost 13; bases outside the gene matches: 10. CDR1 is SGDLS and CDR2 is YYNGEE in the germline V gene. The CDR3 bases are TGTGCCAGCAGCGTCGCGGGACAGGGTGGGGGTCCCCTCCACTTT. This sequence encodes CASSVAGQGGGPLHF.

The rearrangement links TRBV5-6 to TRBJ2-3; 11 bases match TRBD2. After removal of 4 bases from V and 2 bases from J, the junction contained 3 bases not matched to a gene. The CDR3 is 15 amino acids. The V gene's germline CDR1 is SGHDT and CDR2 YYEEEE. The CDR3 protein is CASSAGLADTDTQYF. Written as DNA, the CDR3 is TGTGCCAGCAGCGCGGGACTAGCGGACACAGATACGCAGTATTTT.

The chain carries TRBV10-3 and TRBJ1-1, with TRBD1 identical over 7 bases. The CDR3 sequence is 15 residues long. Per germline, CDR1 ENHRY and CDR2 SYGVKD. J was trimmed by 7 bases and V by 3 bases; bases with no gene match: 11. The CDR3 sequence: CAISEFPGQTLEAFF. The CDR3 DNA follows: TGTGCCATCAGTGAATTTCCGGGACAGACGCTTGAAGCTTTCTTT.

This sequence joins TRBV28 and TRBJ2-7; 8 nucleotides align to TRBD1. CDR1 MDHEN and CDR2 SYDVKM come from the germline V gene. Losses at the gene ends were 5 bases for V and 1 base for J; bases not matched to a gene: 7. There are 15 residues in the CDR3. CDR3 in amino acids: CASSPPGGRSYEQYF. CDR3 DNA sequence: TGTGCCAGCAGTCCACCAGGGGGCCGATCCTACGAGCAGTACTTC. Variable domain in full (rest from reference TRBV28 and TRBJ2-7): DVKVTQSSRYLVKRTGEKVFLECVQDMDHENMFWYRQDPGLGLRLIYFSYDVKMKEKGDIPEGYSVSREKKERFSLILESASTNQTSMYLCASSPPGGRSYEQYFGPGTRLTVT.

The chain recombines TRBV7-6 with TRBJ2-7; D may match TRBD1 or TRBD2 (7 bases each). The CDR3 extends over 15 amino acids. V was shortened by 5 bases and J by 0 bases, with 14 bases between the two germline ends. Germline assignment: CDR1 SGHVS and CDR2 FNYEAQ. CDR3 bases: TGTGCCAGCAGCCTCCGGGGGGACAGCTCCTACGAGCAGTACTTC. It encodes CASSLRGDSSYEQYF.

This chain uses TRBV6-1 with TRBJ1-1; D not resolved. Germline CDR1 reads MNHNS; CDR2 reads SASEGT. V dropped 2 bases and J dropped 0 bases, with 10 bases sitting between them. The CDR3 totals 15 residues. Here the CDR3 DNA reads TGTGCCAGCAGTGAACGGGTTAGGATGAACACTGAAGCTTTCTTT. Translation: CASSERVRMNTEAFF.

The rearrangement joins TRBV4-1 to TRBJ2-7; perhaps TRBD1 as D (7 bases). Germline CDR1 reads MGHRA; CDR2 reads YSYEKL. The length of the CDR3 is 14 residues. The V end lost 2 bases, the J end lost 4 bases, and 12 bases lay between the germline ends. The CDR3 sequence is CASSQQGGGYEQYF. The CDR3 DNA sequence: TGCGCCAGCAGCCAACAGGGGGGTGGGTACGAGCAGTACTTC.